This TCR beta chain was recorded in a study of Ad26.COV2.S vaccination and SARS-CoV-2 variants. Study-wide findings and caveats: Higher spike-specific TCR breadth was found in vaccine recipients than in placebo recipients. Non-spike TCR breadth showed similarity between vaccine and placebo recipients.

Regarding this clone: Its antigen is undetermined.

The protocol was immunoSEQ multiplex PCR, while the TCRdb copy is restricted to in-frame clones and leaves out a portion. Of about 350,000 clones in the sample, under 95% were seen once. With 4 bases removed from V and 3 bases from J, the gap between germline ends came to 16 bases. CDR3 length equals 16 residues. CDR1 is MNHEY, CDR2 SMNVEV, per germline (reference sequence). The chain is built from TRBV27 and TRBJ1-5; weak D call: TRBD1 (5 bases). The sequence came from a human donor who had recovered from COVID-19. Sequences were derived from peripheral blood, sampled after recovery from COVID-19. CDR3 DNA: TGTGCCAGCAGTTACGAACGACAGAAGGCCAATCAGCCCCAGCATTTT. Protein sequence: CASSYERQKANQPQHF.